This T cell receptor (beta chain) derives from a study of regulatory T cells in long-lasting Graves disease (dated by TCRdb to the early 2020s). For the wider study: In the newly diagnosed Graves' disease group, patients had been taking antithyroid drugs for less than 3 months. This study used TCR sequencing and RNA sequencing of peripheral blood to compare persistent Graves' disease patients against newly diagnosed Graves' disease patients. The study took place in China and was registered as a clinical trial. TCR sequencing covered about 13 persistent and 20 newly diagnosed Graves' disease patients, about 35 samples in total.

Its CDR3 holds 13 amino acids, cysteine through phenylalanine. The only DNA kept is the CDR3, 39 bases in frame from the first base. Germline trimming: 8 bases from V, 6 bases from J; junction bases outside gene matches: 8. CDR1 and CDR2, looked up from the germline V gene, are SQVTM and ANQGSEA. The time point label for this specimen denotes: newly diagnosed GD, antithyroid drugs for less than 3 months. RNA was extracted from PBMCs in TRIzol for both TCR sequencing and RNA sequencing. The diagnosis of Graves' disease followed American Thyroid Association guidelines. Recruitment of patients was carried out at an endocrinology department in Xi'an, China. Each patient gave approximately 8.8 milliliters of peripheral blood, collected in an EDTA anticoagulant tube. PBMCs were isolated by Ficoll Paque Plus density gradient separation without further T cell sorting. RNA quality was checked with an Agilent 2100 Bioanalyzer and agarose gel, and concentration with a NanoDrop 2000.

This clonotype came up many times. Its target antigen remains unknown. The input lacks base qualities; no much larger clone sits a single base away. Results and caveats for the whole study, not just this receptor: Because the primary lesion, thyroid tissue, could not be accessed, the study looked at peripheral blood alone. More public clonotypes were shared among persistent patients (over 2,500) than among newly diagnosed patients (roughly 1,000). Persistent Graves' disease patients showed lower TCR Shannon entropy and fewer highly expanded clones than newly diagnosed patients, suggesting clonal expansion. Sequencing and analysis were restricted to the TCR beta chain. The authors acknowledged the small sample size as a limitation that may reduce accuracy. Persistent disease showed preferential use of TRBV28, TRBJ1-2 and TRBJ2-5, whereas newly diagnosed disease favored TRBV20-1 and TRBJ2-1.

Receptor libraries were prepared by multiplex PCR. The data were produced on an Illumina HiSeq 4000. CDR3 regions were amplified by Arm-PCR with iRepertoire HTBI primers to construct TCR beta libraries. Gel purification was performed on PCR products prior to sequencing. The original methods were these. Gene usage analysis of CDR3 amino acid clonotypes used the 60 to 80 TRBV and 12 to 15 TRBJ segments found across samples. COPE and FqMerger were used to merge filtered high-quality paired reads into contigs. BLAST was used to align contigs to IMGT TRBV, TRBD and TRBJ reference genes, and CDR3 was defined according to IMGT. Highly expanded clones were defined as clonotypes with a frequency above 0.1%. Repertoire diversity was measured by Shannon entropy, and V-J evenness by the Gini coefficient. A clonotype was considered public if more than one individual shared it. The raw public data were reprocessed by TCRdb itself: fastp quality trimming at Q25, MiXCR clonotype calling, in-frame beta chains only. Each entry merges the rows of one CDR3 protein and shows their most common DNA and genes. The V and J calls were not made by the authors but by TCRdb's processing. For this sample there are more than 400,000 distinct CDR3 sequences; around 15% appear just once. The ten largest clones capture over 9% of the sample.

These data also formed part of another study, on T cells in Graves' hyperthyroidism and ophthalmopathy. According to the second study: Stable Graves' hyperthyroidism was defined as the absence of progression to ophthalmopathy over 18 months of follow-up. Hyperthyroidism patients were aged 18 to 65 years and newly diagnosed, with disease duration of less than 2 months. The study excluded patients with uncontrolled infections, other autoimmune diseases, pregnancy or lactation. Diagnoses relied on clinical symptoms, serum thyroxine and TRAb, thyroid ultrasound and orbital computed tomography. For the first round of RT-PCR on the TCR CDR3, the HTBI primer set was used together with the Qiagen OneStep RT-PCR kit. Most expanded thyroid clonotypes (frequency above 0.001) were also found in blood, which suggests that blood repertoires may mirror thyroid immune responses. A 13 V-J signature model separated ophthalmopathy from stable hyperthyroidism, with 87.88% sensitivity and approximately 81% specificity in cross-validation and 80%/75% in testing. During validation, the model predicted progression to ophthalmopathy a median of around six months ahead of onset, with more than 55% sensitivity and 72% to 80% specificity. A discovery cohort of 95 to 100 patients, roughly 45 with Graves' ophthalmopathy and 57 with stable Graves' hyperthyroidism, was used to find distinguishing TCR V-J signatures. An independent validation cohort of around 19 hyperthyroidism patients and 17 patients who later progressed to ophthalmopathy tested prospective prediction of ophthalmopathy. For training and testing, the 100 or so patients in the discovery cohort were randomly divided in a 7:3 ratio. In addition, the study compared T-cell repertoires in thyroid tissue and in blood from six Graves' hyperthyroidism patients. Following sampling, methimazole starting at 30 mg daily was given to hyperthyroidism patients, and high-dose intravenous methylprednisolone was given to ophthalmopathy patients. A second multiplex PCR round built the libraries, followed by size selection and purification. Paired-end sequencing of the libraries was performed with 100 bp reads on an Illumina HiSeq2000. SOAPnuke was used to process the raw data, with reads discarded if the reads contained adapters or uncalled bases, had a mean Phred below 15, or lacked an exact constant-primer or identifier match. COPE v1.2.5 was used to merge the high-quality paired reads, and each unique nucleotide sequence was defined as a clonotype. MiTCR v1.1 was used to align clonotypes to the IMGT TRBV, TRBD and TRBJ reference segments. Analysis was restricted to V-J combinations with a frequency above 0.0001, which covered roughly 99% of repertoires. A TCS score was defined as the ratio of F50 (clonal expansion) to E x V (chaos), with BLOSUM62-based TCRdist applied between CDR3 peptides within each V-J. Welch's t-statistics and random forest reduced some 510 V-J features to some 14, which were used in a naive Bayes classifier (R e1071). Sample size was not statistically predetermined, and blinding of investigators to group allocation was not performed. The paper describes TCR Vbeta CDR3 sequencing of fewer than 150 peripheral blood samples, made up of 43 ophthalmopathy patients, some 80 hyperthyroidism patients and 17 progressor patients.

Sample: peripheral blood mononuclear cells (PBMCs), taken at new diagnosis, from a patient treated with antithyroid drugs. The TCR originated in a man aged 40-49 years with Graves disease. Donor details come from another sample of the same person, matched by shared clones. The chain links TRBV29-1 with TRBJ2-1; 9 bases in the middle match TRBD1. The CDR3 amino acid sequence is: CSLGTGKPNEQFF. DNA sequence: TGCAGCCTTGGGACAGGGAAACCCAATGAGCAGTTCTTC.